This T cell receptor beta chain was identified in a study of cytomegalovirus exposure and HLA in healthy donors. At the level of the study: Both the 120 or so validation repertoires and the approximately 700 first-cohort repertoires used the same platform, as reported by a later analysis. Broader study findings: In vitro confirmation showed a few CMV-associated chains to be CMV antigen specific. It was fewer than 200 TCR beta chains that were listed as cytomegalovirus-associated. Most TCR sequences showed up rarely, but some public TCRs showed up in many donors.

Only in-frame clones appear in the TCRdb table, and some are missing; sequencing was by immunoSEQ multiplex PCR. The sample lists around 250,000 clones, around 89% occurring once. This CDR3 comprises 13 residues. V was cut by 0 bases and J by 9 bases, with 12 bases left in between. In germline, CDR1 is LGHNA, CDR2 YSLEER. Note on this clone: The antigen is not known.

This receptor was identified in a woman under 30 in good health and CMV-seronegative. The specimen was PBMCs. V usage is TRBV4-3 and J usage is TRBJ2-7; D is possibly TRBD1 (6 bases). The CDR3 loop is CASSQDSTGGQYF. The CDR3 DNA sequence: TGCGCCAGCAGCCAAGACTCGACAGGCGGGCAGTACTTC.